The 18 T cell receptor beta chains reported below all come from one sample, sequenced in a study of CD8+ T cells in alopecia areata. Reverse transcribed after extraction, RNA yielded cDNA as the sequencing template. TCRdb's copy holds only in-frame clones and misses some; the assay was immunoSEQ multiplex PCR. The sample comprises 140,000 or so clones, 62% of which are singletons, and 30% to 45% rests with the top ten. The sample taken for sequencing was CD8+ T cells sorted from blood. The receptors originated from a human donor in good health.

This chain joins TRBV29-1 and TRBJ2-2; 8 nucleotides match TRBD2. The trim removed 1 base at V and 4 bases at J, leaving 8 bases unmatched. CDR1 and CDR2 (germline): SQVTM, ANQGSEA. This CDR3 has 16 residues. The CDR3 DNA sequence: TGCAGCGTTGAAGGGCGCGGGAGGCGTGGCACCGGGGAGCTGTTTTTT. Translating it yields CSVEGRGRRGTGELFF.

The rearrangement uses TRBV28 and TRBJ1-5, with D uncertain. The CDR3 has 15 residues. Between the trimmed V and J ends, which lost 2 bases and 0 bases, there was a span of 8 bases. The germline V gene encodes CDR1 MDHEN and CDR2 SYDVKM. The CDR3 region is CASSLDPISNQPQHF. As DNA, the CDR3 is TGTGCCAGCAGTTTAGATCCCATTAGCAATCAGCCCCAGCATTTT. Full variable domain (remainder filled in from reference TRBV28 and TRBJ1-5): DVKVTQSSRYLVKRTGEKVFLECVQDMDHENMFWYRQDPGLGLRLIYFSYDVKMKEKGDIPEGYSVSREKKERFSLILESASTNQTSMYLCASSLDPISNQPQHFGDGTRLSIL.

The chain has TRBV29-1 and TRBJ2-1; 7 nucleotides align to TRBD2. The ends lost 4 bases at V and 2 bases at J; junction bases unmatched: 14. This CDR3 spans 17 amino acids. Germline V CDR1 and CDR2: SQVTM, ANQGSEA. CDR3 bases: TGCAGCGTTGCTGGACTAGTTATGGTCTCTACCTACAATGAGCAGTTCTTC. Its protein is CSVAGLVMVSTYNEQFF.

The chain combines TRBV14 with TRBJ1-2; unclear D gene. V shed 3 bases and J shed 4 bases, with 12 bases lying between them. Germline lookup yields CDR1 SGHDN and CDR2 FVKESK. This CDR3 is built from 14 residues. The DNA of the CDR3 is TGTGCCAGCAGCCACGGGAACAGTGTCTATGGCTACACCTTC. Protein: CASSHGNSVYGYTF.

The V gene is TRBV4-1, the J gene TRBJ2-5; D unclear. The CDR3 consists of 14 residues. Deletions cut 1 base from V and 2 bases from J, with 8 bases between. Germline-derived CDR1 and CDR2 are MGHRA and YSYEKL. CDR3 nucleotides: TGCGCCAGCAGCCAAGCTGTAGGGCAAGAGACCCAGTACTTC. This codes for CASSQAVGQETQYF.

This rearrangement joins TRBV4-1 to TRBJ2-5, with D maybe TRBD2 (5 bases). This CDR3 is 13 amino acids long. Germline lookup yields CDR1 MGHRA and CDR2 YSYEKL. The ends were cut back, 1 base at V and 9 bases at J, with 12 bases in the middle. CDR3 nucleotides: TGCGCCAGCAGCCAAGGAGAAGGAGCGGCCCAGTACTTC. This translates into CASSQGEGAAQYF.

V usage is TRBV6-5 and J usage is TRBJ2-7; no definite D call. The CDR3 runs to 14 residues. Trimming shortened V by 4 bases and J by 4 bases, and 14 bases separated the two germline ends. CDR1 is MNHEY and CDR2 is SVGAGI in the germline V gene. The CDR3 region has the DNA TGTGCCAGCAGTTTCGCGGTCGGTGCGTACGAGCAGTACTTC. Its translation: CASSFAVGAYEQYF.

This chain joins TRBV2 and TRBJ1-3, with D unclear. The V and J ends lost 3 bases and 2 bases respectively, with 11 bases between them. In germline, CDR1 is SNHLY, CDR2 FYNNEI. The CDR3 length is 15 residues. CDR3 protein: CASSELDGPGNTIYF. DNA of the CDR3: TGTGCCAGCAGTGAGTTGGACGGCCCTGGAAACACCATATATTTT. Looking up the rest from reference TRBV2 and TRBJ1-3 gives the full variable domain: EPEVTQTPSHQVTQMGQEVILRCVPISNHLYFYWYRQILGQKVEFLVSFYNNEISEKSEIFDDQFSVERPDGSNFTLKIRSTKLEDSAMYFCASSELDGPGNTIYFGEGSWLTVV.

J is TRBJ1-2 and V is TRBV7-9; TRBD1 aligns across 8 bases. Trimming removed 5 bases from V and 7 bases from J; junction bases left unmatched: 12. CDR1 SEHNR and CDR2 FQNEAQ come from the germline V gene (reference sequence). There are 15 residues in the CDR3. CDR3 sequence: CASSQVDGTGRGYTF. Written as DNA, the CDR3 is TGTGCCAGCAGCCAGGTGGATGGGACAGGTCGTGGCTACACCTTC.

V gene TRBV27 combines with J gene TRBJ1-1; D uncertain. CDR1 is MNHEY and CDR2 is SMNVEV in the germline V gene (reference sequence). The length of the CDR3 is 13 residues. Trimming took 8 bases from V and 1 from J, leaving 11 bases between them. DNA for the CDR3: TGTGCCAGCCGTTCCGGGTCGAACACTGAAGCTTTCTTT. Its translation: CASRSGSNTEAFF.

The CDR3 DNA follows: TGTGCCAGCAGTCCCCCGAGCACAGATACGCAGTATTTT. It is translated as CASSPPSTDTQYF. The genes are TRBV27 and TRBJ2-3, with D uncertain. CDR3 length: 13 amino acids. The ends were cut back, 5 bases at V and 0 bases at J, with 6 bases in the middle. Germline CDR1 and CDR2: MNHEY and SMNVEV (reference sequence).

This rearrangement joins TRBV12-5 to TRBJ1-2; D remains ambiguous. The CDR3 has 15 amino acids. The ends were cut back, 3 bases at V and 1 base at J, with 12 bases in the middle. Per germline, CDR1 LGHNT and CDR2 FRNRAP. The CDR3 loop reads CASGFARTGNYGYTF. The CDR3 DNA follows: TGTGCTAGTGGTTTCGCCAGGACCGGTAACTATGGCTACACCTTC.

This clone turned up a few times. J is TRBJ2-1 and V is TRBV11-2; no firm D call. Germline V gives CDR1 SGHAT, CDR2 FQNNGV. The CDR3 has 16 residues. Trimming took 5 bases from V and 0 from J, leaving 14 bases between them. CDR3 amino acids: CASSGLTGLSYNEQFF. In DNA, the CDR3 is TGTGCCAGCAGCGGTCTGACTGGGCTCTCCTACAATGAGCAGTTCTTC.

The V and J genes are TRBV6-5 and TRBJ1-2; D gene uncertain. V was cut by 2 bases and J by 8 bases, with 12 bases left in between. CDR3 length equals 13 residues. Germline assignment: CDR1 MNHEY and CDR2 SVGAGI. In DNA, the CDR3 is TGTGCCAGCAGTTACGGCAGGAGTGTGGGCTACACCTTC. Translation: CASSYGRSVGYTF.

This chain links TRBV9 with TRBJ2-1, with D perhaps matching TRBD2 (5 bases). CDR1 and CDR2 (germline): SGDLS, YYNGEE. V dropped 3 bases and J dropped 11 bases, with 15 bases sitting between them. The CDR3 sequence is 13 residues long. In DNA, the CDR3 is TGTGCCAGCAGCGGCCCCCAAAGGGAGAAGCAGTTCTTC. Translated: CASSGPQREKQFF.

The chain has TRBV10-3 and TRBJ1-1; D remains unclear. The germline CDR1 and CDR2 sequences are ENHRY and SYGVKD. Trimming stripped 0 bases from V and 5 bases from J, with 13 bases between. This CDR3 comprises 15 residues. CDR3 sequence: CAISESIDRTTEAFF. The CDR3 coding sequence is TGTGCCATCAGTGAGTCGATCGACCGTACGACTGAAGCTTTCTTT.

The chain is built from TRBV27 and TRBJ2-1, with TRBD2 matching 9 bases. Trimming cost V 6 bases and J 0 bases; bases outside gene matches: 15. Looked up from germline, CDR1 is MNHEY and CDR2 is SMNVEV (reference sequence). CDR3 length: 19 amino acids. The CDR3 is CASSRIPGIAGASYNEQFF. The DNA for the CDR3 is TGTGCCAGCAGCCGTATTCCCGGAATAGCGGGAGCCTCCTACAATGAGCAGTTCTTC.

Here the CDR3 reads CASSLIGGIWDTQYF. The CDR3 region has the DNA TGTGCCAGCAGTTTAATAGGCGGAATCTGGGATACGCAGTATTTT. The V call is TRBV27, the J call TRBJ2-3; no clear D gene. The CDR3 loop spans 15 amino acids. CDR1 MNHEY and CDR2 SMNVEV come from the germline V gene (reference sequence). Trimming removed 2 bases from V and 6 bases from J, with 15 bases in between.